This T cell receptor (beta chain) was sequenced during a study of blood T cell repertoires in COVID-19. With V trimmed by 5 bases and J by 4 bases, 8 bases remained unmatched. The CDR3 contains 16 residues. Germline V gene sequence: CDR1 SEHNR, CDR2 FQNEAQ (reference sequence). This table comes from immunoSEQ multiplex PCR, and its TCRdb copy is limited to in-frame clones, with some not included. The sample comprises some 300,000 clones, 88% of which are singletons, and 2% to 2.5% rests with the top ten. The chain employs TRBV7-9 and TRBJ2-5, with 12 bases matching TRBD1. Sequencing input: PBMCs or T cells enriched from blood (not recorded which). This clonotype originated in a woman aged 55-75 years in a cohort exposed to, infected with or recovered from COVID-19 (not recorded which). CDR3 coding DNA: TGTGCCAGCAGCCGACGCCGGGACAGGGGGCGAGAGACCCAGTACTTC. It translates to CASSRRRDRGRETQYF.